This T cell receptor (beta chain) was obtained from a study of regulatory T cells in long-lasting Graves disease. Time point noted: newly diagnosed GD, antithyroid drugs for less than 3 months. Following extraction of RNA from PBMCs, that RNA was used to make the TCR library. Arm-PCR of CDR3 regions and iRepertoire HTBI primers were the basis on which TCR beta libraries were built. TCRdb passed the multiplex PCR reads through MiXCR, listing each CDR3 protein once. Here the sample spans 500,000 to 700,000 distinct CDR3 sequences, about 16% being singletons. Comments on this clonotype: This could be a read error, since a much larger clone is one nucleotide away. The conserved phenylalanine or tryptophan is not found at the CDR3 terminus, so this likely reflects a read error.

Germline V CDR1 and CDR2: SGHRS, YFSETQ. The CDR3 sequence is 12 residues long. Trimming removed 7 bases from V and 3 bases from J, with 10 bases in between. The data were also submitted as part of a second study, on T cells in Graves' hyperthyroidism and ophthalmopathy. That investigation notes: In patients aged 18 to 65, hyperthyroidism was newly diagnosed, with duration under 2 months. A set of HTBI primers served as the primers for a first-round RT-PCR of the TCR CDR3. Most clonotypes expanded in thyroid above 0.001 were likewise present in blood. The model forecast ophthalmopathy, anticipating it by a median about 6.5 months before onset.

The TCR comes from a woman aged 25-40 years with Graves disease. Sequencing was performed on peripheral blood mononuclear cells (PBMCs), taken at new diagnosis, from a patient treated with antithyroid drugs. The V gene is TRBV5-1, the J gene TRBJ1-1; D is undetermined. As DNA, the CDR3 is TGCGCCAGCCACCTCGTAGACACTGAAGCTTTCCTT. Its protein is CASHLVDTEAFL.